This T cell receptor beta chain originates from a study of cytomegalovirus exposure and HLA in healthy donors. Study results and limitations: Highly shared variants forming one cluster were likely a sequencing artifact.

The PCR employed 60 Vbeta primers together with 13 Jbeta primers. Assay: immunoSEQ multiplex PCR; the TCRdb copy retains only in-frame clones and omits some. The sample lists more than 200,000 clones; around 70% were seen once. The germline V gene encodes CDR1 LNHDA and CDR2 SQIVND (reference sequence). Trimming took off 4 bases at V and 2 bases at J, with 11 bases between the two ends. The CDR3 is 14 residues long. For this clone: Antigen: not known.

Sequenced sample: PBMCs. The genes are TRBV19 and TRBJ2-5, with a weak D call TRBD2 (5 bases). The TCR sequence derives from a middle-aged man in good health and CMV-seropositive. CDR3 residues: CASSTRALQETQYF. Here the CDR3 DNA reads TGTGCCAGTAGTACGCGGGCACTGCAAGAGACCCAGTACTTC.